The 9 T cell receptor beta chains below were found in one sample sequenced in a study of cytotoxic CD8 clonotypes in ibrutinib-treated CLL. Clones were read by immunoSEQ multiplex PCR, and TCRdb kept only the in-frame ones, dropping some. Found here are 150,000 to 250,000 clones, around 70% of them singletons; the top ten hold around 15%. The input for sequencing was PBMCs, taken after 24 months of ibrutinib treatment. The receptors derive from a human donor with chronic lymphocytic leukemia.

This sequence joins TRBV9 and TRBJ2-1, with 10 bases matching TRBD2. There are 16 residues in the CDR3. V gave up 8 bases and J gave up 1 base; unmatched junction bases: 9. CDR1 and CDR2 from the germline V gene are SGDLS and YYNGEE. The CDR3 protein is CARGTSGNHSYNEQFF. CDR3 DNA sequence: TGTGCCAGAGGTACTAGCGGGAATCATTCCTACAATGAGCAGTTCTTC. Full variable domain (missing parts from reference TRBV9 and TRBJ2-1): DSGVTQTPKHLITATGQRVTLRCSPRSGDLSVYWYQQSLDQGLQFLIQYYNGEERAKGNILERFSAQQFPDLHSELNLSSLELGDSALYFCARGTSGNHSYNEQFFGPGTRLTVL.

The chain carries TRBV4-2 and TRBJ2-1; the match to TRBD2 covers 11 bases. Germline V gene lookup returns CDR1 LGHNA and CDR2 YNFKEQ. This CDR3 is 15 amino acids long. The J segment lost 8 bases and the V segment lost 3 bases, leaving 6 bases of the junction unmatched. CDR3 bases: TGTGCCAGCAGCCAGGGGACTAGCGGATACCATGAGCAGTTCTTC. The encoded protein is CASSQGTSGYHEQFF.

CDR3 in amino acids: CATNLGWRANYGYTF. In DNA, the CDR3 is TGTGCCACCAATTTGGGGTGGCGAGCTAACTATGGCTACACCTTC. V and J are TRBV19 and TRBJ1-2; D is ambiguous. V was cut by 10 bases and J by 0 bases, with 18 bases left in between. The germline V gene encodes CDR1 LNHDA and CDR2 SQIVND (reference sequence). The CDR3 covers 15 residues.

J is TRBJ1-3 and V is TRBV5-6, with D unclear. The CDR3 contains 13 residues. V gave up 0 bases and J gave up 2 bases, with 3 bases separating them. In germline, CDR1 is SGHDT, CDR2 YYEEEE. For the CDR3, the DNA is TGTGCCAGCAGCTTGGACACTGGAAACACCATATATTTT. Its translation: CASSLDTGNTIYF.

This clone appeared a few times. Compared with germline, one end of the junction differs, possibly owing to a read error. The DNA of the CDR3 is TGTGCCAGCAGTTTACCTCGGACTAGCGGTAGCACAGATACGCAGTATTTT. Translated, it gives CASSLPRTSGSTDTQYF. The J gene is TRBJ2-3, the V gene TRBV10-3; 10 bases are a match to TRBD2. The CDR3 has 17 amino acids. Germline CDR1 ENHRY, CDR2 SYGVKD.

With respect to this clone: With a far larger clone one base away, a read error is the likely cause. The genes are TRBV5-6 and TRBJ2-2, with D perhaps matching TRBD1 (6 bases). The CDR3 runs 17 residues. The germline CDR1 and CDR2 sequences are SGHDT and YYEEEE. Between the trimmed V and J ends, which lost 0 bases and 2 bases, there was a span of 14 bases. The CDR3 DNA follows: TGTGCCAGCAGCTTGGTTCTAGGGGGAGATAACACCGGGGAGCTGTTTTTT. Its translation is CASSLVLGGDNTGELFF.

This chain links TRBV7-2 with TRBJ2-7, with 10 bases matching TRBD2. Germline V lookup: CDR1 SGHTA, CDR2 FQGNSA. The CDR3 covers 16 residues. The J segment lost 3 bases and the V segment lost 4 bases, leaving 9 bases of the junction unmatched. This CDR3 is CASSSPPPSGSYEQYF. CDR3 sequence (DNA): TGTGCCAGCAGCTCGCCGCCTCCTAGCGGGAGCTACGAGCAGTACTTC.

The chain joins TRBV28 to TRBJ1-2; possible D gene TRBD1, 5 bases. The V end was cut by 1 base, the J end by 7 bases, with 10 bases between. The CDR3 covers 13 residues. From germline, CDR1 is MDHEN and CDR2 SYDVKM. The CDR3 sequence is CASSLSGPAGYTF. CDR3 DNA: TGTGCCAGCAGTTTATCGGGGCCGGCTGGCTACACCTTC.

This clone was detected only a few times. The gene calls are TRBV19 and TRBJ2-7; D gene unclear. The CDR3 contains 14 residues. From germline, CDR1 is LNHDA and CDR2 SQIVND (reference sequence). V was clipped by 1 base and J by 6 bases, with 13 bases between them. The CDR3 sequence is CASSIGVRMAEQYF. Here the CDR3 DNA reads TGTGCCAGTAGTATAGGGGTGAGAATGGCCGAGCAGTACTTC.